These 23 T cell receptor beta chains originate from one sample sequenced in a study of PD-1 blockade in classical Hodgkin lymphoma. Sequencing used immunoSEQ multiplex PCR; TCRdb keeps in-frame clones, though not all of them. The table lists around 40,000 clones, about three quarters of them singletons. Brentuximab vedotin exposure varied among the patients, all of whom had relapsed after autologous stem cell transplantation. The source was peripheral blood mononuclear cells (PBMCs), collected at baseline. The source of these receptors is a human donor with classical Hodgkin lymphoma.

This clone was seen only a few times. V and J are TRBV19 and TRBJ2-2; the D gene is possibly TRBD2 (6 bases). The V gene lost 3 bases and the J gene lost 4 bases, with 9 bases spanning the gap. The CDR3 consists of 14 residues. Germline loops: CDR1 LNHDA, CDR2 SQIVND (reference sequence). CDR3 protein: CASSIGGPTGELFF. The CDR3 DNA follows: TGTGCCAGTAGTATCGGGGGACCCACCGGGGAGCTGTTTTTT.

This clone was seen a single time. The genes are TRBV30 and TRBJ2-2, with no clear D. Trimming removed 0 bases at V and 8 bases at J, with 10 bases between. CDR3 size: 13 residues. The V gene's germline CDR1 is GTSNPN and CDR2 SVGIG (reference sequence). This CDR3 is CAWSVSAPGELFF. The CDR3 bases are TGTGCCTGGAGTGTATCGGCCCCGGGGGAGCTGTTTTTT. Full variable domain (rest looked up from reference TRBV30 and TRBJ2-2): SQTIHQWPATLVQPVGSPLSLECTVEGTSNPNLYWYRQAAGRGLQLLFYSVGIGQISSEVPQNLSASRPQDRQFILSSKKLLLSDSGFYLCAWSVSAPGELFFGEGSRLTVL.

The chain employs TRBV6-4 and TRBJ1-1; weak D call: TRBD1 (5 bases). Germline V gives CDR1 MRHNA, CDR2 SNTAGT. The CDR3 length is 13 residues. The V gene lost 4 bases and the J gene lost 5 bases, with 11 bases spanning the gap. Written as DNA, the CDR3 is TGTGCCAGCAGTGTCGAGCGGGGGACTGAAGCTTTCTTT. Translating gives CASSVERGTEAFF.

For the CDR3, the DNA is TGTGCCAGCAGCCAAAGATTAGGGACAGGATCTGAAAAACTGTTTTTT. It translates to CASSQRLGTGSEKLFF. J is TRBJ1-4 and V is TRBV7-6, with 8 bases lining up with TRBD1. CDR3 size: 16 residues. Trimming at V came to 5 bases and at J to 7 bases, leaving 12 bases not matched to a gene. Germline V gives CDR1 SGHVS, CDR2 FNYEAQ.

This rearrangement joins TRBV15 to TRBJ2-3; weak D call: TRBD2 (5 bases). The germline gives CDR1 LNHNV, CDR2 YYDKDF (reference sequence). The CDR3 loop spans 15 amino acids. Trimming took 5 bases from V and 5 from J, leaving 17 bases between them. The CDR3 coding sequence is TGTGCCACCAGCCTTGGACTGCTCTTTAAAGATACGCAGTATTTT. Its translation is CATSLGLLFKDTQYF.

The V and J genes are TRBV2 and TRBJ2-5; D might be TRBD1 or TRBD2, each matching 7 bases. CDR1 is SNHLY and CDR2 is FYNNEI in the germline V gene. The length of the CDR3 is 18 residues. The V end was cut by 11 bases, the J end by 0 bases, with 28 bases between. The CDR3 nucleotides read TGTGCCCAAAGCAGTGGGGAGGGGGGGACAGAGTACCAAGAGACCCAGTACTTC. Amino acids: CAQSSGEGGTEYQETQYF.

The chain employs TRBV6-5 and TRBJ1-2; 7 bases agree with TRBD1. This CDR3 contains 14 residues. V gave up 8 bases and J gave up 4 bases; unmatched junction bases: 10. Germline assignment: CDR1 MNHEY and CDR2 SVGAGI. The CDR3 DNA follows: TGTGCCAGCCAGGACAGGAGAAGTTCCTATGGCTACACCTTC. Amino acid sequence: CASQDRRSSYGYTF.

The V and J genes are TRBV7-9 and TRBJ2-1, with D unclear. CDR1 is SEHNR and CDR2 is FQNEAQ in the germline V gene (reference sequence). The germline V and J ends were trimmed by 5 bases and 0 bases, with 14 bases remaining between them. The CDR3 sequence is 16 residues long. The CDR3 DNA follows: TGTGCCAGCAGCAACAGCATGCCGAGCTCCTACAATGAGCAGTTCTTC. This codes for CASSNSMPSSYNEQFF.

The CDR3 is CASSQDNNQNIQYF. The CDR3 DNA is TGTGCCAGCTCTCAAGATAATAACCAAAACATTCAGTACTTC. The chain employs TRBV18 and TRBJ2-4; D is ambiguous. The V gene's germline CDR1 is KGHSH and CDR2 LQKENI. The length of the CDR3 is 14 residues. V lost 6 bases, J lost 5 bases, and 14 bases lay in between.

The chain carries TRBV12-5 and TRBJ2-1; D may be TRBD2 (5 bases). Germline CDR1 is LGHNT and CDR2 is FRNRAP. Trimming removed 5 bases from V and 8 bases from J, with 7 bases in between. The CDR3 extends over 11 amino acids. CDR3 bases: TGTGCTAGTGGTCTGGGAGATGAGCAGTTCTTC. Translated: CASGLGDEQFF.

The rearrangement joins TRBV25-1 to TRBJ2-2; 7 bases align to TRBD1. The J segment lost 2 bases and the V segment lost 3 bases, leaving 6 bases of the junction unmatched. This CDR3 has 16 residues. From germline, CDR1 is MGHDK and CDR2 SYGVNS. CDR3 in amino acids: CASSDWTGENTGELFF. The CDR3 region has the DNA TGTGCCAGCAGTGACTGGACAGGAGAAAACACCGGGGAGCTGTTTTTT.

The chain has TRBV7-9 and TRBJ2-7; TRBD1 aligns across 9 bases. The CDR3 is 13 amino acids. V shed 5 bases and J 4 bases; nucleotides not matched to a gene: 3. In germline, CDR1 is SEHNR, CDR2 FQNEAQ (reference sequence). CDR3 residues: CASSRGQGYEQYF. The CDR3 DNA is TGTGCCAGCAGCCGAGGACAGGGGTACGAGCAGTACTTC.

This chain uses TRBV30 with TRBJ1-1; TRBD1 matches 7 bases. CDR3 length: 14 residues. CDR1 is GTSNPN and CDR2 is SVGIG in the germline V gene (reference sequence). With 2 bases clipped from V and 1 base from J, the junction kept 4 bases outside the gene matches. CDR3 coding DNA: TGTGCCTGGAGTCCCCAGGGGGGGAACACTGAAGCTTTCTTT. It encodes CAWSPQGGNTEAFF.

The rearrangement uses TRBV10-3 and TRBJ1-2; possibly TRBD1 for D (6 bases). Germline V gene data show CDR1 as ENHRY and CDR2 as SYGVKD. This CDR3 comprises 14 residues. Trimming removed 6 bases from V and 1 base from J, with 12 bases in between. The CDR3 DNA reads TGTGCCATCAGCGAAGGACAGATTAACTATGGCTACACCTTC. Translating gives CAISEGQINYGYTF.

The chain carries TRBV19 and TRBJ2-3, with a weak D call TRBD2 (5 bases). V shed 1 base and J shed 5 bases, with 10 bases lying between them. CDR1 is LNHDA, CDR2 SQIVND, per germline (reference sequence). CDR3 size: 14 residues. CDR3 DNA sequence: TGTGCCAGTAGTATAGCAGTTCGGGGAGATACGCAGTATTTT. Protein: CASSIAVRGDTQYF.

The chain joins TRBV6-5 to TRBJ2-1; 12 positions agree with TRBD2. V lost 5 bases to trimming and J lost 5 bases; unmatched junction nucleotides: 4. This CDR3 spans 15 amino acids. CDR1 and CDR2 from the germline V gene are MNHEY and SVGAGI. In nucleotides, the CDR3 is TGTGCCAGCAGTCTAGCGGGGGGGCCGAACAATGAGCAGTTCTTC. Protein: CASSLAGGPNNEQFF.

This chain uses TRBV29-1 with TRBJ2-1, with TRBD1 identical over 9 bases. The J segment lost 8 bases and the V segment lost 5 bases, leaving 4 bases of the junction unmatched. The CDR3 totals 12 residues. Germline CDR1 reads SQVTM; CDR2 reads ANQGSEA. The CDR3 here is CSVFGTGHEQFF. The CDR3 nucleotides read TGCAGCGTTTTTGGGACAGGGCATGAGCAGTTCTTC.

The chain couples TRBV5-6 to TRBJ2-5, with D unresolved. The CDR3 has 12 residues. In germline, CDR1 is SGHDT, CDR2 YYEEEE. V lost 0 bases to trimming and J lost 5 bases, with 5 bases between them. The CDR3 DNA reads TGTGCCAGCAGCTTGGTATTGGAGACCCAGTACTTC. Its translation is CASSLVLETQYF.

This chain connects TRBV9 to TRBJ2-3; TRBD2 matches at 14 bases. The CDR3 spans 17 residues. With 0 bases clipped from V and 3 bases from J, the junction kept 3 bases outside the gene matches. From germline, CDR1 is SGDLS and CDR2 YYNGEE. CDR3 in DNA: TGTGCCAGCAGCGTAGGACTAGCGGGGGGGCTTACAGATACGCAGTATTTT. It codes for CASSVGLAGGLTDTQYF.

J is TRBJ2-1 and V is TRBV4-3; no definite D call. The CDR3 contains 11 residues. Looked up from germline, CDR1 is LGHNA and CDR2 is YSLEER. V was shortened by 0 bases and J by 7 bases, with 1 base between the two germline ends. The CDR3 sequence: CASSQENEQFF. As DNA, the CDR3 is TGCGCCAGCAGCCAAGAAAATGAGCAGTTCTTC.

The rearrangement uses TRBV7-2 and TRBJ2-7; TRBD2 agrees at 7 bases. Trimming removed 5 bases from V and 3 bases from J; junction bases left unmatched: 10. The germline V gene has CDR1 SGHTA and CDR2 FQGNSA. CDR3 length: 15 amino acids. The chain's CDR3 is CASSTSAAGIYEQYF. CDR3 nucleotides: TGTGCCAGCAGCACCTCCGCAGCGGGGATCTACGAGCAGTACTTC.

The gene calls are TRBV7-2 and TRBJ2-7; a possible D gene is TRBD2 (6 bases). The CDR3 has 14 amino acids. Germline values: CDR1 SGHTA, CDR2 FQGNSA. Trimming took off 5 bases at V and 3 bases at J, with 14 bases between the two ends. The CDR3 protein is CASSHFRTIYEQYF. CDR3 nucleotides: TGTGCCAGCAGCCACTTTCGGACTATCTACGAGCAGTACTTC. Using reference TRBV7-2 and TRBJ2-7 for the parts outside the CDR3, the full variable domain is GAGVSQSPSNKVTEKGKDVELRCDPISGHTALYWYRQSLGQGLEFLIYFQGNSAPDKSGLPSDRFSAERTGGSVSTLTIQRTQQEDSAVYLCASSHFRTIYEQYFGPGTRLTVT.

This sequence joins TRBV18 and TRBJ2-1; D is undetermined. Germline V lookup: CDR1 KGHSH, CDR2 LQKENI. Trimming removed 2 bases at V and 3 bases at J, with 8 bases between. The CDR3 is 14 residues long. CDR3 protein: CASSPTVLYNEQFF. The CDR3, as DNA: TGTGCCAGCTCACCAACGGTACTCTACAATGAGCAGTTCTTC.